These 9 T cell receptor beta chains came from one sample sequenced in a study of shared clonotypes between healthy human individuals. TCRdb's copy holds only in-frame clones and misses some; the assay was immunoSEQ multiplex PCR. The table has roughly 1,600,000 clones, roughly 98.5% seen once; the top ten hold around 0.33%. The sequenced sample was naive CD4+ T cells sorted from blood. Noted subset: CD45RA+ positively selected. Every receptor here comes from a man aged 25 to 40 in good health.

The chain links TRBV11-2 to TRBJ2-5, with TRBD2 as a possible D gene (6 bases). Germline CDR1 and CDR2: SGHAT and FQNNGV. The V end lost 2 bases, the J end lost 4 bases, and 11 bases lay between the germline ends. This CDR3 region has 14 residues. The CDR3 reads CASSLSPGVETQYF. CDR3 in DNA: TGTGCCAGCAGCTTAAGTCCGGGGGTAGAGACCCAGTACTTC.

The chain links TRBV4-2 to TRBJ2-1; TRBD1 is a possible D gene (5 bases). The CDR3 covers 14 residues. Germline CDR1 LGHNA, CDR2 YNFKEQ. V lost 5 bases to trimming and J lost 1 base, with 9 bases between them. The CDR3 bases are TGTGCCAGCAGCTCCAGGGTATCCTACAATGAGCAGTTCTTC. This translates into CASSSRVSYNEQFF.

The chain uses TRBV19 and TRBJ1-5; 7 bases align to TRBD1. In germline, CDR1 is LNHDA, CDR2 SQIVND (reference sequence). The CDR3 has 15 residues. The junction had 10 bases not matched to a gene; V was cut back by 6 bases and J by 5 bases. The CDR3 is CASRGTALGHQPQHF. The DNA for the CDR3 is TGTGCCAGTAGGGGGACAGCCTTAGGGCATCAGCCCCAGCATTTT.

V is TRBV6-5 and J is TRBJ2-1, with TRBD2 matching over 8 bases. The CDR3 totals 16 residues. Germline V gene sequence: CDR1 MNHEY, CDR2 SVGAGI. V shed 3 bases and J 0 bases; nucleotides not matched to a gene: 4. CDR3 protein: CASSYQLAASYNEQFF. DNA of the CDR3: TGTGCCAGCAGTTATCAACTAGCGGCCTCCTACAATGAGCAGTTCTTC.

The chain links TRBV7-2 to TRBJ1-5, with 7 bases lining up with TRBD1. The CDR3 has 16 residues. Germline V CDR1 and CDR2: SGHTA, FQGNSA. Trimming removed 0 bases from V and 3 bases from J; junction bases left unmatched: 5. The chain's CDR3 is CASSLAVTGHNQPQHF. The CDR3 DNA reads TGTGCCAGCAGCTTAGCGGTGACAGGGCACAATCAGCCCCAGCATTTT.

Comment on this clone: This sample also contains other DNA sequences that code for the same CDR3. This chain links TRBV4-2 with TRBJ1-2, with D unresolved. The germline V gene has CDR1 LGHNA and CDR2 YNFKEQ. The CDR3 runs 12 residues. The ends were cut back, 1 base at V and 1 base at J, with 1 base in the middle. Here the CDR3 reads CASSQGNYGYTF. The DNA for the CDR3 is TGTGCCAGCAGCCAAGGTAACTATGGCTACACCTTC.

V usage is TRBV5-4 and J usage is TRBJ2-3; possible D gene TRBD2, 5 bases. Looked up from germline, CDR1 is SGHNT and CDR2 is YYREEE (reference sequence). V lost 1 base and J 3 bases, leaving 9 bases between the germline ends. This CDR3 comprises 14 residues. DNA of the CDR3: TGTGCCAGCAGCTTGCAGAGCGGAACAGATACGCAGTATTTT. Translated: CASSLQSGTDTQYF.

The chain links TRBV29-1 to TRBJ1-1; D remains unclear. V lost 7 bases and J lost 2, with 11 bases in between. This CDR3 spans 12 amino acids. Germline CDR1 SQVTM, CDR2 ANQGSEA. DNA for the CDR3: TGCAGCGGGAAGGACTATAACACTGAAGCTTTCTTT. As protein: CSGKDYNTEAFF.

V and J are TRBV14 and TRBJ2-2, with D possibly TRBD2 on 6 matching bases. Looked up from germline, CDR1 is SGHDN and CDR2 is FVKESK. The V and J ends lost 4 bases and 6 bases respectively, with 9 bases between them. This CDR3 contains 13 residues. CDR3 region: CASSLWGAGELFF. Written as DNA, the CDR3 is TGTGCCAGCAGCCTGTGGGGGGCCGGGGAGCTGTTTTTT. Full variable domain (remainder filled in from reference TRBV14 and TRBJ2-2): EAGVTQFPSHSVIEKGQTVTLRCDPISGHDNLYWYRRVMGKEIKFLLHFVKESKQDESGMPNNRFLAERTGGTYSTLKVQPAELEDSGVYFCASSLWGAGELFFGEGSRLTVL.